This TCR beta chain was profiled in a study of blood T cell repertoires in COVID-19. Across the study: T cells, B-cell-depleted T cells, or PBMCs supplied cDNA or gDNA.

V was clipped by 4 bases and J by 5 bases, with 18 bases between them. Germline V lookup: CDR1 LNHDA, CDR2 SQIVND (reference sequence). The CDR3 spans 15 residues. The assay was immunoSEQ multiplex PCR, and TCRdb's table has in-frame clones only and misses some. Seen here are tens of thousands of clones, 75% to 90% observed once, and the top ten hold 27%. This receptor was obtained from a man aged 45 to 65 with active or convalescent COVID-19. Sequencing input: peripheral blood. This chain uses TRBV19 with TRBJ2-7; a weak D match, TRBD2 (5 bases). The CDR3 loop reads CASSTRARGYDEQYF. The CDR3 DNA reads as TGTGCCAGTAGTACCCGGGCCCGAGGGTACGACGAGCAGTACTTC.